Detailed here is one TCR beta chain. The sample is drawn from a study of blood T cell repertoires in COVID-19. Participants' own reports of clinical history determined their cohort assignment. TCRdb keeps only in-frame clones here, not all; method: immunoSEQ multiplex PCR. The sample comprises over 250,000 clones, around 87% of which are singletons, and over 2% rests with the top ten. The CDR3 length is 15 residues. V was clipped by 1 base and J by 4 bases; unmatched bases: 4. Looked up from germline, CDR1 is SEHNR and CDR2 is FQNEAQ (reference sequence). Sequenced input: PBMCs or T cells enriched from blood (not recorded which). The chain combines TRBV7-9 with TRBJ1-2, with 9 bases fitting TRBD1. The receptor comes from a woman aged 18-35 years who had recovered from COVID-19. CDR3 region: CASSLGWDRVYGYTF. DNA of the CDR3: TGTGCCAGCAGCTTAGGCTGGGACAGGGTCTATGGCTACACCTTC. The entire variable domain, with the rest obtained from reference TRBV7-9 and TRBJ1-2, is as follows: DTGVSQNPRHKITKRGQNVTFRCDPISEHNRLYWYRQTLGQGPEFLTYFQNEAQLEKSRLLSDRFSAERPKGSFSTLEIQRTEQGDSAMYLCASSLGWDRVYGYTFGSGTRLTVV.